This T cell receptor (beta chain) was identified in a study of blood T cell repertoires in COVID-19. Original methodology: Nucleated cell counts were estimated from reference gene primer amplification. Profiling relied on immunoSEQ multiplex PCR, and the TCRdb table lists in-frame clones only, not all of them. That table is the source of V, J and clone size, and D and trimming were worked out from the DNA. Of about 100,000 clones listed, approximately 90% are singletons. V dropped 3 bases and J dropped 7; count of bases not matched to a gene: 6. Per the germline V gene, CDR1 is SQVTM and CDR2 is ANQGSEA. This CDR3 is 14 amino acids long.

Material for sequencing was peripheral blood. This clonotype was sampled from a man aged 50-59 years with active COVID-19. V and J are TRBV29-1 and TRBJ1-4; the match to TRBD1 covers 9 bases. CDR3 in amino acids: CSVEGTGSGEKLFF. Here the CDR3 DNA reads TGCAGCGTTGAGGGGACAGGGTCTGGTGAAAAACTGTTTTTT.